Included here is one T cell receptor (beta chain) sequence, with context. Its antigen is undetermined. Losses at the gene ends were 2 bases for V and 7 bases for J; bases not matched to a gene: 12. Germline lookup yields CDR1 MDHEN and CDR2 SYDVKM. The CDR3 extends over 16 amino acids. The data belong to a study of cytomegalovirus exposure and HLA in healthy donors. Study-wide results and limits: Accurate prediction of most subjects' HLA-A and HLA-B alleles from TCR beta sequences was reported. Some TCR beta chains (roughly 160 of them) were listed as cytomegalovirus-associated.

Primers: 60 Vbeta forward and 13 Jbeta reverse. Repertoires were generated with immunoSEQ multiplex PCR, while TCRdb's copy carries only in-frame clones and drops some. Of approximately 150,000 clones listed, about 75% are singletons. The sample consisted of PBMCs. This receptor was taken from a man aged 40-50 years in good health and CMV-seropositive. This chain joins TRBV28 and TRBJ2-7; 9 bases align to TRBD1. The CDR3 coding sequence is TGTGCCAGCAGTTTAAGCCAGGGGACAGGGTCCGTTGAGCAGTACTTC. It codes for CASSLSQGTGSVEQYF.